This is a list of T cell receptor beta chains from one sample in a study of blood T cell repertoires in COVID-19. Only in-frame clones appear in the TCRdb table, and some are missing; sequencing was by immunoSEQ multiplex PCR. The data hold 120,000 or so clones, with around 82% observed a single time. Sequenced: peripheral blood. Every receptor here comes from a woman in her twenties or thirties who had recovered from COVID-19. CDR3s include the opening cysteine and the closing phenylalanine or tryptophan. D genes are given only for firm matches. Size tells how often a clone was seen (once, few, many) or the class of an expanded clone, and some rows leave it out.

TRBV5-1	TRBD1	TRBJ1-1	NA	TGCGCCAGCAGGGGACAGGTCGCCTTGAACACTGAAGCTTTCTTT	CASRGQVALNTEAFF
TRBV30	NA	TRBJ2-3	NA	TGTGCCTGGAGTTTAGGGGCCGTCGCAGATACGCAGTATTTT	CAWSLGAVADTQYF
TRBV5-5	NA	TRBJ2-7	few	TGTGCCAGCAGCTTGGGACTGTCATCCTCCGAGCAGTACTTC	CASSLGLSSSEQYF
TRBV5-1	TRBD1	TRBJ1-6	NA	TGCGCCAGCAGCTTGGGGTGGACAGGGAATAATTCACCCCTCCACTTT	CASSLGWTGNNSPLHF
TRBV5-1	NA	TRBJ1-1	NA	TGCGCCAGCAGCTCCACAGGGAAAGGGAACACTGAAGCTTTCTTT	CASSSTGKGNTEAFF
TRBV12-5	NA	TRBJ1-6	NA	TGTGCTAGTGGCTCGACAGCTTATAATTCACCCCTCCACTTT	CASGSTAYNSPLHF
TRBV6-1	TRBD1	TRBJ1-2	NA	TGTGCCAGCAGTGAAGGGACAGGGCCGAACTATGGCTACACCTTC	CASSEGTGPNYGYTF
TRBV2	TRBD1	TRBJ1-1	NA	TGTGCCAGCAGGGACGACAGGGGGAACACTGAAGCTTTCTTT	CASRDDRGNTEAFF
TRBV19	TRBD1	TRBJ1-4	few	TGTGCCAGTCACCCCTCCCCGGGACAGTATAATGAAAAACTGTTTTTT	CASHPSPGQYNEKLFF
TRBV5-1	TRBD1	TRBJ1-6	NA	TGCGCCAGCAGCCCCACAGGGGGTGTTGATTCACCCCTCCACTTT	CASSPTGGVDSPLHF
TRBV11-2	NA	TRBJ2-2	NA	TGTGCCAGCAGCTTAGTCAGGGGGAGGACCGGGGAGCTGTTTTTT	CASSLVRGRTGELFF